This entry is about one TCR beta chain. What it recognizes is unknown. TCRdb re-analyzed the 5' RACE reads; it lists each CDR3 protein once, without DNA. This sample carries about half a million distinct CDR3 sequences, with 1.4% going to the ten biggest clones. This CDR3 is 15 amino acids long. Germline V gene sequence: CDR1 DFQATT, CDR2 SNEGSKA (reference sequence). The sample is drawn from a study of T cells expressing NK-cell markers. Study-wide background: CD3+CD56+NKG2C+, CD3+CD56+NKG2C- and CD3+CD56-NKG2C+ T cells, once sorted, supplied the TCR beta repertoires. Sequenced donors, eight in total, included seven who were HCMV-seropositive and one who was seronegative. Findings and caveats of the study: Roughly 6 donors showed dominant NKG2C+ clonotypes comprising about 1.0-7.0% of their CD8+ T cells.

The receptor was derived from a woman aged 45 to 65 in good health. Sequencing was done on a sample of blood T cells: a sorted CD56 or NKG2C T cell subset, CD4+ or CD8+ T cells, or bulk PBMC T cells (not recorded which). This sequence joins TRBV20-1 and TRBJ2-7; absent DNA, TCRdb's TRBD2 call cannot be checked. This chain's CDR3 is CSASGLAGRTYEQYF.